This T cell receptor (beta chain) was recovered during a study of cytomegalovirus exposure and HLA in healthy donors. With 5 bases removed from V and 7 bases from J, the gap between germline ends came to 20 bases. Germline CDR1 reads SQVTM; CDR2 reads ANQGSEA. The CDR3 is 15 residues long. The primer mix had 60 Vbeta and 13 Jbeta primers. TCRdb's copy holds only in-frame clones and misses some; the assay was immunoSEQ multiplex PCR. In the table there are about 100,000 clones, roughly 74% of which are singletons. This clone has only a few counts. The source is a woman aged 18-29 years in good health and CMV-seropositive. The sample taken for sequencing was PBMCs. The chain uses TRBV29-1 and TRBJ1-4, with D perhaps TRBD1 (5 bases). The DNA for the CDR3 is TGCAGCGTTCGGGGGGGGTCGGAAGAGGGTGAAAAACTGTTTTTT. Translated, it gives CSVRGGSEEGEKLFF.